The 5 T cell receptor beta chains in this list originate from one sample, sequenced in a study of a mutant IDH1 vaccine in newly diagnosed glioma. These receptors lack a known antigen. The method was immunoSEQ multiplex PCR; TCRdb's version includes in-frame clones alone and lacks a portion of them. The table lists 30,000 to 45,000 clones, 90% to 95% of them singletons. Time point given: week 5, during vaccination. What each vaccine dose contained was 300 ug of mutant IDH1 20-mer peptide, accompanied by topical imiquimod. Material: PBMCs, obtained from a glioma patient whose treatment included an IDH1 peptide vaccine. The source is a man between 45 and 60 years old with glioma.

V and J are TRBV30 and TRBJ2-7; 10 nucleotides align to TRBD1. Losses at the gene ends were 1 base for V and 7 bases for J; bases not matched to a gene: 7. Germline V lookup: CDR1 GTSNPN, CDR2 SVGIG (reference sequence). This CDR3 region has 14 residues. The CDR3 DNA follows: TGTGCCTGGAGTGACCCCGGGACAGGGGTAGAGCAGTACTTC. This gives the protein CAWSDPGTGVEQYF.

The rearrangement joins TRBV28 to TRBJ2-5, with TRBD1 matching 9 bases. This CDR3 has 13 residues. V lost 5 bases and J lost 4; bases outside the gene matches: 2. Germline V gene lookup returns CDR1 MDHEN and CDR2 SYDVKM. The CDR3 region has the DNA TGTGCCAGCAGTCCGACAGGGGGAGAGACCCAGTACTTC. It is translated as CASSPTGGETQYF.

This clone was observed a handful of times. The chain is built from TRBV7-3 and TRBJ2-2, with 7 bases aligning to TRBD1. CDR1 and CDR2 from the germline V gene are SGHTA and FQGTGA. Unmatched junction bases numbered 3, after V lost 4 bases and J lost 7 bases. CDR3 length equals 13 residues. The CDR3 DNA is TGTGCCAGCAGCTCGACAGGGAACGGGGAGCTGTTTTTT. Translated: CASSSTGNGELFF.

The V and J genes are TRBV4-2 and TRBJ2-1; D is unresolved. The CDR3 consists of 12 residues. Germline V CDR1 and CDR2: LGHNA, YNFKEQ. V lost 6 bases, J lost 9 bases, and 12 bases lay in between. CDR3 residues: CASRGPSGEQFF. The CDR3 DNA is TGTGCCAGCAGAGGACCGTCAGGTGAGCAGTTCTTC.

J is TRBJ1-1 and V is TRBV7-9, with unresolved D. Germline CDR1 and CDR2: SEHNR and FQNEAQ (reference sequence). This CDR3 has 17 residues. V was pared by 2 bases and J by 1 base, with 17 bases between. The CDR3 is CASSLIGTQAPNTEAFF. The DNA of the CDR3 is TGTGCCAGCAGCTTAATTGGTACTCAGGCACCGAACACTGAAGCTTTCTTT.